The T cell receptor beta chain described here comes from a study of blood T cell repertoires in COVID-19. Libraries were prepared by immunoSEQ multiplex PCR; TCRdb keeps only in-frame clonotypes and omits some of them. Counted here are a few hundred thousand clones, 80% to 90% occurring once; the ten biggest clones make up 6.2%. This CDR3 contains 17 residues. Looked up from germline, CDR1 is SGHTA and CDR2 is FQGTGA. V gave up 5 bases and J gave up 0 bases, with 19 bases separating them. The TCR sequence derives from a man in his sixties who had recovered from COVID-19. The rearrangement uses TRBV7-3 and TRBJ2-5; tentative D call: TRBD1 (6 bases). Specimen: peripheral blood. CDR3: CASSASGGGPHQETQYF. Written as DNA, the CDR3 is TGTGCCAGCAGCGCCTCTGGTGGGGGCCCCCACCAAGAGACCCAGTACTTC.